These 28 T cell receptor beta chains were all obtained from the same sample, sequenced in a study of T cells in localized non-small cell lung cancer. Method: immunoSEQ multiplex PCR; TCRdb's copy keeps in-frame clones and lacks some. The sample holds some 39,000 clones, about 76% seen once. This material consisted of PBMCs, taken before any cancer treatment. The receptor set was obtained from a woman aged 40 to 75 with stage II squamous cell lung carcinoma.

The rearrangement links TRBV6-5 to TRBJ1-5, with TRBD1 matching 9 bases. CDR1 and CDR2 (germline): MNHEY, SVGAGI. The CDR3 covers 15 residues. The J segment lost 6 bases and the V segment lost 8 bases, leaving 11 bases of the junction unmatched. The CDR3 DNA reads as TGTGCCAGCGGCCGGGGGACAGGGTGGCCTCAGCCCCAGCATTTT. Its translation is CASGRGTGWPQPQHF.

This chain links TRBV7-2 with TRBJ1-2; the D gene is possibly TRBD1 (5 bases). V lost 2 bases and J 4 bases, leaving 11 bases between the germline ends. CDR1 and CDR2 (germline): SGHTA, FQGNSA. This CDR3 is built from 14 residues. In DNA, the CDR3 is TGTGCCAGCAGCTTACAGGGTGAGGTCTATGGCTACACCTTC. This translates into CASSLQGEVYGYTF. Based on the CDR3 plus reference TRBV7-2 and TRBJ1-2, the full variable domain is GAGVSQSPSNKVTEKGKDVELRCDPISGHTALYWYRQSLGQGLEFLIYFQGNSAPDKSGLPSDRFSAERTGGSVSTLTIQRTQQEDSAVYLCASSLQGEVYGYTFGSGTRLTVV.

The chain links TRBV9 to TRBJ1-2; 11 bases match TRBD1. V was clipped by 4 bases and J by 2 bases; unmatched bases: 4. Germline CDR1 and CDR2: SGDLS and YYNGEE. The CDR3 loop spans 15 amino acids. The CDR3: CASSPWTGGNYGYTF. The CDR3 nucleotides are TGTGCCAGCAGCCCCTGGACAGGGGGCAACTATGGCTACACCTTC.

This chain connects TRBV7-2 to TRBJ1-3; no definite D call. Germline lookup yields CDR1 SGHTA and CDR2 FQGNSA. The CDR3 consists of 14 residues. Between the trimmed V and J ends, which lost 6 bases and 0 bases, there was a span of 9 bases. The CDR3 DNA reads TGTGCCAGCAGTTTACTCGGCTCTGGAAACACCATATATTTT. Translation gives CASSLLGSGNTIYF.

The chain recombines TRBV5-1 with TRBJ2-1; D is uncertain. The CDR3 length is 15 residues. Trimming pared 0 bases from V and 8 bases from J, leaving 15 bases between. Germline-derived CDR1 and CDR2 are SGHRS and YFSETQ. The DNA of the CDR3 is TGCGCCAGCAGCTTGGCCGGCACGGTTCGGGATGAGCAGTTCTTC. Translated, it gives CASSLAGTVRDEQFF.

The rearrangement uses TRBV5-1 and TRBJ1-1; no clear D. The CDR3 runs 13 residues. V shed 6 bases and J shed 4 bases, with 13 bases lying between them. Germline-derived CDR1 and CDR2 are SGHRS and YFSETQ. Written as DNA, the CDR3 is TGCGCCAGCACGACCGGAGAGGGCACTGAAGCTTTCTTT. It encodes CASTTGEGTEAFF.

V and J are TRBV28 and TRBJ1-6, with no clear D. Trimming took off 3 bases at V and 10 bases at J, with 4 bases between the two ends. From germline, CDR1 is MDHEN and CDR2 SYDVKM. This CDR3 is built from 11 residues. The CDR3 sequence is CASSFRSPLHF. CDR3 sequence (DNA): TGTGCCAGCAGTTTTCGGTCACCCCTCCACTTT. Full variable domain (missing parts from reference TRBV28 and TRBJ1-6): DVKVTQSSRYLVKRTGEKVFLECVQDMDHENMFWYRQDPGLGLRLIYFSYDVKMKEKGDIPEGYSVSREKKERFSLILESASTNQTSMYLCASSFRSPLHFGNGTRLTVT.

V gene TRBV5-6 combines with J gene TRBJ1-1, with D possibly being TRBD1 (5 bases). The V and J ends lost 3 bases and 0 bases respectively, with 9 bases between them. Per germline, CDR1 SGHDT and CDR2 YYEEEE. The CDR3 totals 14 residues. CDR3 nucleotide sequence: TGTGCCAGCAGCTCCCGGACACTGAACACTGAAGCTTTCTTT. Its protein product is CASSSRTLNTEAFF.

The chain links TRBV7-9 to TRBJ1-1; D is uncertain. Between the trimmed V and J ends, which lost 2 bases and 3 bases, there was a span of 7 bases. The CDR3 extends over 13 amino acids. The germline V gene has CDR1 SEHNR and CDR2 FQNEAQ (reference sequence). This CDR3 reads CASSLMGDTEAFF. CDR3 sequence (DNA): TGTGCCAGCAGCTTAATGGGTGACACTGAAGCTTTCTTT.

This clone occurred a few times. Here the CDR3 DNA reads TGTGCCAGCAGTTTGACAGGGGACCTGAACACTGAAGCTTTCTTT. Its translation is CASSLTGDLNTEAFF. The V gene is TRBV28, the J gene TRBJ1-1, with TRBD1 identical over 8 bases. With 3 bases clipped from V and 0 bases from J, the junction kept 3 bases outside the gene matches. This CDR3 is built from 15 residues. Looked up from germline, CDR1 is MDHEN and CDR2 is SYDVKM.

The chain links TRBV7-9 to TRBJ1-4; 7 positions match TRBD1. CDR3 length: 14 amino acids. From germline, CDR1 is SEHNR and CDR2 FQNEAQ (reference sequence). The J segment lost 6 bases and the V segment lost 5 bases, leaving 6 bases of the junction unmatched. CDR3 residues: CASSLGDSYEKLFF. DNA for the CDR3: TGTGCCAGCAGCCTCGGGGACAGTTATGAAAAACTGTTTTTT.

V gene TRBV19 combines with J gene TRBJ2-4; a weak D match, TRBD1 (5 bases). This CDR3 is 15 amino acids long. Trimming stripped 6 bases from V and 3 bases from J, with 15 bases between. Germline assignment: CDR1 LNHDA and CDR2 SQIVND (reference sequence). The CDR3: CASREQAVDKNIQYF. DNA of the CDR3: TGTGCCAGTAGAGAACAGGCGGTGGACAAAAACATTCAGTACTTC.

V usage is TRBV7-2 and J usage is TRBJ2-1; D may be TRBD2 (6 bases). CDR1 and CDR2 (germline): SGHTA, FQGNSA. The germline V and J ends were trimmed by 5 bases and 0 bases, with 8 bases remaining between them. The CDR3 sequence is 14 residues long. The CDR3 loop is CASSPGLSYNEQFF. The CDR3 DNA follows: TGTGCCAGCAGCCCGGGACTCTCCTACAATGAGCAGTTCTTC. Drawing the rest from reference TRBV7-2 and TRBJ2-1, the complete variable domain is GAGVSQSPSNKVTEKGKDVELRCDPISGHTALYWYRQSLGQGLEFLIYFQGNSAPDKSGLPSDRFSAERTGGSVSTLTIQRTQQEDSAVYLCASSPGLSYNEQFFGPGTRLTVL.

This clone was seen more than once but under ten times. V usage is TRBV19 and J usage is TRBJ1-6; D not certain. V lost 3 bases and J lost 7, with 13 bases in between. Germline V gene lookup returns CDR1 LNHDA and CDR2 SQIVND (reference sequence). The CDR3 totals 15 residues. CDR3 in amino acids: CASSIAPRGNSPLHF. The CDR3 nucleotides read TGTGCCAGTAGTATTGCCCCACGGGGAAATTCACCCCTCCACTTT.

V usage is TRBV7-2 and J usage is TRBJ2-7; TRBD2 matches at 7 bases. Germline V gene lookup returns CDR1 SGHTA and CDR2 FQGNSA. J lost 0 bases, V lost 2 bases, and 4 bases had no gene match. This CDR3 has 15 residues. In DNA form, the CDR3 reads TGTGCCAGCAGCTTACAAGCGGGAATCTCCTACGAGCAGTACTTC. It encodes CASSLQAGISYEQYF.

The rearrangement joins TRBV27 to TRBJ2-7; D ambiguous. The CDR3 has 11 residues. Germline CDR1 MNHEY, CDR2 SMNVEV (reference sequence). V dropped 11 bases and J dropped 3 bases, with 11 bases sitting between them. CDR3 residues: CAVQTYYEQYF. The DNA of the CDR3 is TGTGCCGTGCAAACTTACTACGAGCAGTACTTC.

The chain has TRBV9 and TRBJ2-1, with D perhaps assigned TRBD1 or TRBD2 (5 bases each). The length of the CDR3 is 15 residues. V was trimmed by 0 bases and J by 8 bases, leaving 15 bases between them. Germline V gene data show CDR1 as SGDLS and CDR2 as YYNGEE. The CDR3, as DNA: TGTGCCAGCAGCGTAGGGTTCCTAATGGGGGATGAGCAGTTCTTC. Its protein is CASSVGFLMGDEQFF.

J is TRBJ2-3 and V is TRBV5-4, with TRBD2 as a possible D gene (5 bases). Germline V gene lookup returns CDR1 SGHNT and CDR2 YYREEE (reference sequence). The CDR3 consists of 13 residues. Trimming shortened V by 1 base and J by 5 bases, and 8 bases separated the two germline ends. As DNA, the CDR3 is TGTGCCAGCAGCTTGACCAGCGGAGATACGCAGTATTTT. Translation gives CASSLTSGDTQYF. Full variable domain (rest looked up from reference TRBV5-4 and TRBJ2-3): ETGVTQSPTHLIKTRGQQVTLRCSSQSGHNTVSWYQQALGQGPQFIFQYYREEENGRGNFPPRFSGLQFPNYSSELNVNALELDDSALYLCASSLTSGDTQYFGPGTRLTVL.

This clone was observed a few times. This rearrangement joins TRBV7-9 to TRBJ2-7, with 15 bases aligning to TRBD2. The CDR3 has 17 residues. With V trimmed by 5 bases and J by 7 bases, 12 bases remained unmatched. Germline V gene sequence: CDR1 SEHNR, CDR2 FQNEAQ (reference sequence). Here the CDR3 DNA reads TGTGCCAGCAGCCCCGGGACTAGCGGGAGGACTGCCCTAGAGCAGTACTTC. Protein sequence: CASSPGTSGRTALEQYF.

This clone was counted a few times. V usage is TRBV28 and J usage is TRBJ2-5, with D perhaps TRBD1 (6 bases). The V end was cut by 3 bases, the J end by 2 bases, with 16 bases between. There are 16 residues in the CDR3. Germline CDR1 and CDR2: MDHEN and SYDVKM. The CDR3 region has the DNA TGTGCCAGCAGTTTCCGACAGGATGGGGCTCAAGAGACCCAGTACTTC. Translating it yields CASSFRQDGAQETQYF.

The rearrangement joins TRBV6-5 to TRBJ1-3; D ambiguous. This CDR3 has 13 amino acids. Germline CDR1 reads MNHEY; CDR2 reads SVGAGI. Trimming took off 5 bases at V and 8 bases at J, with 13 bases between the two ends. CDR3 in amino acids: CASSRPSGDTIYF. CDR3 nucleotide sequence: TGTGCCAGCAGTCGGCCCTCCGGGGACACCATATATTTT.

The V gene is TRBV11-2, the J gene TRBJ2-1; D not certain. The V gene's germline CDR1 is SGHAT and CDR2 FQNNGV. The V and J ends lost 5 bases and 3 bases respectively, with 5 bases between them. This CDR3 spans 12 amino acids. CDR3 protein: CASSLNYNEQFF. The CDR3 DNA reads TGTGCCAGCAGCCTTAACTACAATGAGCAGTTCTTC.

Only one count was recorded for this clone. V gene TRBV13 combines with J gene TRBJ1-1, with 9 nucleotides matching TRBD1. CDR1 and CDR2 from the germline V gene are PRHDT and FYEKMQ (reference sequence). This CDR3 spans 15 amino acids. J lost 0 bases, V lost 5 bases, and 4 bases had no gene match. For the CDR3, the DNA is TGTGCCAGCAGCACTCGACAGGGGGTGAACACTGAAGCTTTCTTT. It yields the protein CASSTRQGVNTEAFF.

The V and J genes are TRBV5-8 and TRBJ2-7; TRBD1 is a possible D gene (5 bases). The CDR3 covers 13 residues. Germline values: CDR1 SGHTS, CDR2 YDEGEE. The V gene lost 8 bases and the J gene lost 4 bases, with 16 bases spanning the gap. CDR3: CASDRQTPYEQYF. As DNA, the CDR3 is TGTGCCAGTGACAGACAGACTCCGTACGAGCAGTACTTC.

CDR3 protein: CASSETGVGYNSPLHF. The CDR3 nucleotides read TGTGCCAGCAGTGAAACAGGGGTCGGGTATAATTCACCCCTCCACTTT. This chain links TRBV6-1 with TRBJ1-6; 7 bases are shared with TRBD1. This CDR3 has 16 residues. V lost 2 bases and J lost 4; bases outside the gene matches: 5. Germline CDR1 and CDR2: MNHNS and SASEGT.

In DNA form, the CDR3 reads TGTGCCAGCAGCACGACCGGACTAGCGGGGGGTAGCTCCTACAATGAGCAGTTCTTC. This translates into CASSTTGLAGGSSYNEQFF. This chain connects TRBV11-2 to TRBJ2-1; 14 positions match TRBD2. This CDR3 spans 19 amino acids. The ends lost 5 bases at V and 0 bases at J; junction bases unmatched: 9. The germline CDR1 and CDR2 sequences are SGHAT and FQNNGV.

The rearrangement joins TRBV2 to TRBJ2-1, with a possible D match to TRBD2 (5 bases). V lost 4 bases and J lost 4, with 14 bases in between. CDR3 length: 15 amino acids. Germline values: CDR1 SNHLY, CDR2 FYNNEI. The CDR3 reads CASSVKDSAYNEQFF. In nucleotides, the CDR3 is TGTGCCAGCAGTGTAAAGGACTCGGCATACAATGAGCAGTTCTTC.

The CDR3 region is CASSGQPTNTGELFF. The CDR3 DNA reads as TGTGCCAGCAGTGGCCAACCCACGAACACCGGGGAGCTGTTTTTT. The V and J genes are TRBV2 and TRBJ2-2; D is unclear. V lost 4 bases and J 0 bases, leaving 9 bases between the germline ends. The CDR3 spans 15 residues. CDR1 is SNHLY, CDR2 FYNNEI, per germline.